This is a list of T cell receptor beta chains from one sample in a study of identical twins. MiXCR, run by TCRdb on the 5' RACE reads, gives a single entry per CDR3 protein. The sample has 750,000 to 950,000 distinct CDR3 sequences; about 12% are singletons. This same sample was also taken into another study, of yellow fever vaccine responses in identical twins.

The sequenced material came from PBMCs. These receptors were obtained from a woman aged 18-29 years in good health. CDR3s include the opening cysteine and the closing phenylalanine or tryptophan. Each record gives: clone size, V gene, J gene, D gene, CDR3 protein, CDR3 DNA. D genes are given only for firm matches. Only some rows state a clone size, as once, few, many or a class for expanded clones.

>-|TRBV28|TRBJ2-1|TRBD2
CASKPGTSAYNEQFF
TGTGCCAGCAAACCCGGGACTAGCGCCTACAATGAGCAGTTCTTC
>-|TRBV7-9|TRBJ2-3|TRBD2
CASSLPSGGAVDTQYF
TGTGCCAGCAGCTTACCTAGCGGGGGTGCAGTAGATACGCAGTATTTT
>few|TRBV5-1|TRBJ1-1|TRBD1
CASSEGTGFTEAFF
TGCGCCAGCAGCGAAGGGACAGGGTTCACTGAAGCTTTCTTT
>few|TRBV27|TRBJ2-3|-
CASRTTHTDTQYF
TGTGCCAGCAGGACAACTCACACGGATACGCAGTATTTT
>-|TRBV27|TRBJ2-1|TRBD2
CASSLRGGDNEQFF
TGTGCCAGCAGTTTGCGGGGGGGTGACAATGAGCAGTTCTTC
>many|TRBV2|TRBJ2-7|-
CASRYRVSFEQYF
TGTGCCAGCAGATACAGGGTTTCCTTCGAGCAGTACTTC
>-|TRBV5-1|TRBJ2-1|-
CASSFRQGRNEQFF
TGCGCCAGCAGCTTCAGGCAGGGCCGGAATGAGCAGTTCTTC
>-|TRBV12-3/TRBV12-4|TRBJ2-1|-
CASSPTRGTPYNEQFF
TGTGCCAGCAGTCCCACCAGGGGAACCCCCTACAATGAGCAGTTCTTC
>few|TRBV3-1|TRBJ2-7|TRBD2
CASSLGLAGTSSYEQYF
TGTGCCAGCAGCCTGGGACTAGCGGGGACGAGCTCCTACGAGCAGTACTTC
>-|TRBV27|TRBJ2-1|TRBD2
CASSLERGRNNEQFF
TGTGCCAGCAGTTTAGAGCGGGGGAGAAACAATGAGCAGTTCTTC
>many|TRBV29-1|TRBJ2-3|-
CSVSVAVPDTQYF
TGCAGCGTTTCGGTCGCAGTTCCAGATACGCAGTATTTT
>few|TRBV5-6|TRBJ2-7|TRBD1
CASISKGTGVSSYEQYF
TGTGCCAGCATCAGTAAGGGGACAGGAGTTAGCTCCTACGAGCAGTACTTC
>few|TRBV6-5|TRBJ1-6|-
CASSFRYMGDSPLHF
TGTGCCAGCAGTTTCCGATACATGGGTGATTCACCCCTCCACTTT
>many|TRBV12-3/TRBV12-4|TRBJ2-7|-
CASSFTSYEQYF
TGTGCCAGCAGTTTCACCAGCTACGAGCAGTACTTC
>-|TRBV6-1|TRBJ2-2|TRBD2
CASRELAGRTGELFF
TGTGCCAGCAGAGAGCTAGCGGGGAGGACCGGGGAGCTGTTTTTT
>-|TRBV20-1|TRBJ2-5|TRBD2
CSAYGTIQETQYF
TGCAGTGCTTACGGGACTATACAAGAGACCCAGTACTTC
>few|TRBV5-1|TRBJ2-5|TRBD2
CASTTTSGVQETQYF
TGCGCCAGCACAACCACTAGCGGGGTCCAAGAGACCCAGTACTTC
>few|TRBV19|TRBJ2-1|-
CASTSEGSYNEQFF
TGTGCCAGTACGTCAGAGGGGTCCTACAATGAGCAGTTCTTC
>-|TRBV5-1|TRBJ2-1|TRBD2
CASGDGSGLAGVGEQFF
TGCGCCAGCGGAGACGGGTCGGGACTAGCGGGGGTTGGAGAGCAGTTCTTC
>-|TRBV11-2|TRBJ2-7|TRBD2
CASSLDFGAGVMSGVSYEQYF
TGTGCCAGCAGCTTAGACTTCGGGGCGGGAGTTATGTCGGGCGTTTCCTACGAGCAGTACTTC
>few|TRBV20-1|TRBJ2-5|-
CSARDTNQETQYF
TGCAGTGCTAGAGACACAAACCAAGAGACCCAGTACTTC
>few|TRBV18|TRBJ1-1|TRBD1
CASSHRGIDEAFF
TGTGCCAGCTCACACAGGGGTATCGATGAAGCTTTCTTT
>many|TRBV15|TRBJ2-1|TRBD2
CATSRDSGVISYNEQFF
TGTGCCACCAGCAGAGATAGCGGGGTTATATCCTACAATGAGCAGTTCTTC
>few|TRBV6-1|TRBJ2-1|TRBD1
CASRPPGQFYNEQFF
TGTGCCAGCAGGCCCCCGGGACAGTTCTACAATGAGCAGTTCTTC
>-|TRBV3-1|TRBJ2-5|-
CASSQDRIEFRETQYF
TGTGCCAGCAGCCAAGATCGGATAGAGTTTCGGGAGACCCAGTACTTC
>few|TRBV7-3|TRBJ2-2|TRBD1
CASSWDRDTGELFF
TGTGCCAGCAGCTGGGACAGGGACACCGGGGAGCTGTTTTTT
>many|TRBV5-1|TRBJ2-1|TRBD2
CASSLEAGGRNEQFF
TGCGCCAGCAGCTTGGAGGCGGGAGGGAGGAATGAGCAGTTCTTC
>-|TRBV27|TRBJ2-1|TRBD2
CASSAPTSGRTYNEQFF
TGTGCCAGCAGTGCCCCGACTAGCGGGAGAACTTACAATGAGCAGTTCTTC
>many|TRBV11-2|TRBJ2-3|TRBD2
CASSTRRLAGGPQDTQYF
TGTGCCAGCAGCACCCGACGACTAGCGGGGGGGCCGCAAGATACGCAGTATTTT
>-|TRBV3-1|TRBJ2-4|TRBD1
CASSPVAGGSYIQYF
TGTGCCAGCAGCCCCGTGGCAGGGGGCTCGTACATTCAGTACTTC
>-|TRBV28|TRBJ2-1|-
CASSYPGGPYNEQFF
TGTGCCAGCAGTTACCCAGGGGGGCCTTACAATGAGCAGTTCTTC
>-|TRBV7-7|TRBJ2-1|TRBD2
CASSRLAGGTGEQFF
TGTGCCAGCAGCCGGCTAGCGGGAGGGACGGGTGAGCAGTTCTTC
>-|TRBV4-2|TRBJ2-4|TRBD2
CASSLGLAGVSFWGAKNIQYF
TGTGCCAGCAGCCTCGGACTAGCGGGAGTCTCGTTTTGGGGAGCCAAAAACATTCAGTACTTC
>-|TRBV7-7|TRBJ2-2|-
CASSHPFGRGNTGELFF
TGTGCCAGCAGCCACCCCTTTGGACGGGGGAACACCGGGGAGCTGTTTTTT
>few|TRBV12-3/TRBV12-4|TRBJ2-7|-
CASSLGGGLREQYF
TGTGCCAGCAGTTTAGGTGGGGGTTTGAGAGAGCAGTACTTC
>few|TRBV10-3|TRBJ2-1|-
CAIKDSGYNEQFF
TGTGCCATCAAAGATAGCGGCTACAATGAGCAGTTCTTC
>few|TRBV6-2/TRBV6-3|TRBJ2-7|TRBD2
CASRRDYDSSYEQYF
TGTGCCAGCAGACGGGACTACGATAGCTCCTACGAGCAGTACTTC
>-|TRBV23-1|TRBJ2-1|TRBD1
CASSQARTGDEQFF
TGCGCCAGCAGTCAAGCCCGAACAGGGGATGAGCAGTTCTTC
>few|TRBV12-3/TRBV12-4|TRBJ2-5|TRBD2
CASSLATLRTSGSEDRETQYF
TGTGCCAGCAGTTTAGCTACATTGAGGACTAGCGGGAGCGAAGACCGGGAGACCCAGTACTTC
>many|TRBV3-1|TRBJ2-2|TRBD2
CASSQGTITGELFF
TGTGCCAGCAGCCAGGGGACTATCACCGGGGAGCTGTTTTTT
>-|TRBV29-1|TRBJ2-5|TRBD1
CSVYETGVGGETQYF
TGCAGCGTGTACGAGACAGGGGTTGGCGGCGAGACCCAGTACTTC
>few|TRBV5-1|TRBJ1-2|-
CASSVETDYGYTF
TGCGCCAGCAGCGTGGAGACAGACTATGGCTACACCTTC
>few|TRBV4-1|TRBJ1-4|-
CASSQEYPNRGVDKEKLFF
TGCGCCAGCAGCCAAGAATACCCGAATAGGGGAGTTGATAAGGAAAAACTGTTTTTT
>few|TRBV7-2|TRBJ2-2|-
CASSPPVGTANTGELFF
TGTGCCAGCAGCCCCCCTGTCGGGACCGCGAACACCGGGGAGCTGTTTTTT
>many|TRBV12-3/TRBV12-4|TRBJ2-3|TRBD2
CASSLGGRRTDTQYF
TGTGCCAGCAGTTTGGGCGGGAGGCGTACAGATACGCAGTATTTT
>-|TRBV4-2|TRBJ2-7|TRBD2
CASSQEMAGVAHEQYF
TGTGCCAGCAGCCAAGAAATGGCGGGAGTCGCCCACGAGCAGTACTTC
>-|TRBV19|TRBJ2-2|TRBD2
CASSPGLAGGGELFF
TGTGCCAGTAGTCCCGGACTAGCGGGTGGCGGGGAGCTGTTTTTT
>-|TRBV6-2/TRBV6-3|TRBJ2-7|TRBD2
CASSSSGRAFEQYF
TGTGCCAGCAGTTCTAGCGGGAGGGCCTTTGAGCAGTACTTC
>few|TRBV11-2|TRBJ1-1|-
CASSQGAGRAFF
TGTGCCAGCAGCCAAGGGGCGGGCAGGGCTTTCTTT